This TCR beta chain was sequenced during a study of cytomegalovirus exposure and HLA in healthy donors. Notes on the study in general: Altogether, 164 TCR beta chains were recorded as cytomegalovirus-associated. Specificity of a few CMV-associated chains for CMV antigens was verified in vitro. In the approximately 120 validation repertoires, a later analysis found that first-cohort TCR clusters tended to co-occur. The classifier reportedly diagnosed cytomegalovirus status with high sensitivity and specificity.

Trimming stripped 0 bases from V and 3 bases from J, with 11 bases between. The CDR3 totals 15 residues. Germline CDR1 is MNHEY and CDR2 is SVGAGI. Clones were sequenced by immunoSEQ multiplex PCR, and TCRdb holds only the in-frame ones, with some missing. The sample includes approximately 220,000 clones, 90% to 95% of them seen just once. In regard to this clone: Its antigen remains unknown.

The TCR originated in a woman younger than 30 in good health and CMV-seronegative. The rearrangement links TRBV6-5 to TRBJ1-1; no clear D. Sequencing was carried out using PBMCs. CDR3 residues: CASSYSQRWDTEAFF. The CDR3 DNA sequence: TGTGCCAGCAGTTACTCCCAGAGGTGGGACACTGAAGCTTTCTTT.